Below are 10 T cell receptor beta chains sequenced from a single sample in a study of identical twins. TCRdb itself ran the 5' RACE reads through MiXCR, one entry per CDR3 protein. The sample lists around 1.7 million distinct CDR3 sequences, more than 30% occurring once. Sequencing input: cord blood. The receptor set was obtained from a newborn girl in good health.

V gene TRBV20-1 combines with J gene TRBJ2-3; 10 bases are shared with TRBD2. In germline, CDR1 is DFQATT, CDR2 SNEGSKA (reference sequence). The CDR3 covers 16 residues. V lost 6 bases and J lost 7; bases outside the gene matches: 16. CDR3 nucleotides: TGCAGTGCGCCCCCCGGAGGAGCGGGAGGGCCTAATACGCAGTATTTT. Translating gives CSAPPGGAGGPNTQYF.

This clonotype was seen ten or more times. The chain uses TRBV5-1 and TRBJ1-5, with 8 nucleotides matching TRBD1. V gave up 0 bases and J gave up 4 bases; unmatched junction bases: 3. This CDR3 region has 15 residues. Germline CDR1 and CDR2: SGHRS and YFSETQ. The CDR3, as DNA: TGCGCCAGCAGCTTGGACGGACAGGGTAATCAGCCCCAGCATTTT. It codes for CASSLDGQGNQPQHF.

This sequence joins TRBV20-1 and TRBJ2-3, with TRBD2 as a possible D gene (6 bases). From germline, CDR1 is DFQATT and CDR2 SNEGSKA (reference sequence). The germline V and J ends were trimmed by 4 bases and 0 bases, with 14 bases remaining between them. This CDR3 region has 15 residues. As DNA, the CDR3 is TGCAGTGCTAACAGGATTGGGGGGAGCACAGATACGCAGTATTTT. Protein product: CSANRIGGSTDTQYF.

This chain connects TRBV7-9 to TRBJ2-3; D remains unclear. Trimming cost V 6 bases and J 2 bases, with 9 bases left between them. Germline lookup yields CDR1 SEHNR and CDR2 FQNEAQ (reference sequence). The CDR3 extends over 13 amino acids. This CDR3 is CASRRRFTDTQYF. CDR3 DNA: TGTGCCAGCAGGAGGCGGTTCACAGATACGCAGTATTTT.

This clonotype was detected a few times. The gene calls are TRBV15 and TRBJ2-3; unclear D gene. V lost 6 bases to trimming and J lost 2 bases, with 9 bases between them. Looked up from germline, CDR1 is LNHNV and CDR2 is YYDKDF (reference sequence). The CDR3 contains 13 residues. CDR3 loop: CATSPRLTDTQYF. The CDR3 coding sequence is TGTGCCACCAGTCCAAGGCTCACAGATACGCAGTATTTT.

Turning to this clonotype: One junction end does not reproduce the germline sequence, and a read error may be involved. This rearrangement joins TRBV25-1 to TRBJ1-4, with TRBD1 as a possible D gene (5 bases). CDR3 length equals 14 residues. Germline loops: CDR1 MGHDK, CDR2 SYGVNS. For the CDR3, the DNA is TGTGCCAGCAGTGGCGGGGGGGTAGGCGAAAAACCGTTTTTT. Amino acids: CASSGGGVGEKPFF.

This clonotype has a handful of counts. The CDR3 loop reads CASSAGLAGPRDTQYF. The CDR3, as DNA: TGTGCCAGCAGCGCAGGACTAGCGGGACCCAGAGATACGCAGTATTTT. This chain uses TRBV7-2 with TRBJ2-3; 12 bases are shared with TRBD2. After removal of 5 bases from V and 5 bases from J, the junction contained 8 bases not matched to a gene. The germline V gene encodes CDR1 SGHTA and CDR2 FQGNSA. The CDR3 runs to 16 residues.

This clonotype turned up a few times. The genes are TRBV7-2 and TRBJ2-1; TRBD2 matches 7 bases. This CDR3 has 16 residues. The V gene's germline CDR1 is SGHTA and CDR2 FQGNSA. V dropped 5 bases and J dropped 0; count of bases not matched to a gene: 7. The CDR3 loop reads CASSRLSGTSYNEQFF. CDR3 nucleotides: TGTGCCAGCAGCAGACTGAGCGGGACCTCCTACAATGAGCAGTTCTTC.

The rearrangement joins TRBV6-1 to TRBJ2-4; possible D gene TRBD2, 6 bases. This CDR3 region has 16 residues. V shed 1 base and J shed 6 bases, with 16 bases lying between them. Germline V gene sequence: CDR1 MNHNS, CDR2 SASEGT. The CDR3 spells CASSEGTGWGLNIQYF. In nucleotides, the CDR3 is TGTGCCAGCAGTGAAGGCACAGGCTGGGGACTAAACATTCAGTACTTC.

The chain links TRBV7-2 to TRBJ2-1; D is possibly TRBD1 (6 bases). CDR1 and CDR2 from the germline V gene are SGHTA and FQGNSA. The V gene lost 4 bases and the J gene lost 8 bases, with 18 bases spanning the gap. The CDR3 extends over 15 amino acids. The CDR3 protein is CASSSLPFSGDEQFF. The CDR3 nucleotides read TGTGCCAGCAGCTCTCTACCCTTTTCAGGGGATGAGCAGTTCTTC. Combining the CDR3 with reference TRBV7-2 and TRBJ2-1 gives the whole variable domain GAGVSQSPSNKVTEKGKDVELRCDPISGHTALYWYRQSLGQGLEFLIYFQGNSAPDKSGLPSDRFSAERTGGSVSTLTIQRTQQEDSAVYLCASSSLPFSGDEQFFGPGTRLTVL.